Given below is one TCR beta chain in context. Its specificity is unknown. The read terminates 3 residues ahead of where the CDR3 ends, so the germline J gene completes it. Thawed PBMCs were FACS-sorted into unstimulated CD4+CD25+CD127- regulatory T cells, CD4+CD25- non-regulatory cells, CD4 and CD8 cells. Assay: immunoSEQ multiplex PCR; the TCRdb copy retains only in-frame clones and omits some. The table for this sample gives 50,000 to 65,000 clones. The V and J ends lost 2 bases and 3 bases respectively, with 12 bases between them. CDR3 length: 15 residues. CDR1 is SGHRS and CDR2 is YFSETQ in the germline V gene. This sample is drawn from a study of Tregs in tolerant kidney transplant recipients. General study results and limits: Biological reproducibility was not directly addressed, but technical replication error appeared minimal. Donor-specific Treg expansion exceeded global Treg expansion in tolerant patients, suggesting antigen drive. Findings come from small patient numbers and require larger validation.

Here the sequenced sample was CD4+ T cells from blood, taken before the transplant. The rearrangement links TRBV5-1 to TRBJ1-3, with D tentatively TRBD1 (5 bases). The TCR comes from a human donor who received a combined kidney and bone marrow transplant. Here the CDR3 reads CASSFGGDVGNTIYF. The sequenced part of the CDR3 DNA is TGCGCCAGCAGCTTCGGGGGGGATGTTGGAAACACC.